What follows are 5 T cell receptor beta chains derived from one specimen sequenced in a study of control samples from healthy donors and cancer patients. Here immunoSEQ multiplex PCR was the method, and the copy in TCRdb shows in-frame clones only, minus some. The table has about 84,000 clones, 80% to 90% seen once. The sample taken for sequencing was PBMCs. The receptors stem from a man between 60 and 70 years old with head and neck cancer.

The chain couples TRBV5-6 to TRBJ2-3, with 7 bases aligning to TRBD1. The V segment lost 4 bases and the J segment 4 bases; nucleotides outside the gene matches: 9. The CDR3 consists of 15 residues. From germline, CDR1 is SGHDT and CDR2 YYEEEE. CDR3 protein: CASSVERGRADTQYF. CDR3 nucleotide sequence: TGTGCCAGCAGCGTGGAGAGGGGGCGCGCAGATACGCAGTATTTT.

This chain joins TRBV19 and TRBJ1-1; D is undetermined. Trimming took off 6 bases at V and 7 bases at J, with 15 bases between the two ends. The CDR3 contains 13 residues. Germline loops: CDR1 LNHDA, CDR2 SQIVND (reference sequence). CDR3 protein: CASRGGGLREAFF. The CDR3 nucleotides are TGTGCCAGTAGAGGAGGTGGGCTGCGTGAAGCTTTCTTT.

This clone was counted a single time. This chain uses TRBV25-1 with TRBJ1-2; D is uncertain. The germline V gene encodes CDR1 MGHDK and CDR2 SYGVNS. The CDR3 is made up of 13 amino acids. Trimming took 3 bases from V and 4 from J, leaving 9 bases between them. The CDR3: CASSDRIGYGYTF. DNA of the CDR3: TGTGCCAGCAGTGACAGGATCGGCTATGGCTACACCTTC.

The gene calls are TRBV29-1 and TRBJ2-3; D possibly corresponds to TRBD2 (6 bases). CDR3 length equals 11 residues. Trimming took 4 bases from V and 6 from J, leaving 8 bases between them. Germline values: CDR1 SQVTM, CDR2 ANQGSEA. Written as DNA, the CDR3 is TGCAGCGTTGGGGGACTTGATACGCAGTATTTT. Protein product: CSVGGLDTQYF.

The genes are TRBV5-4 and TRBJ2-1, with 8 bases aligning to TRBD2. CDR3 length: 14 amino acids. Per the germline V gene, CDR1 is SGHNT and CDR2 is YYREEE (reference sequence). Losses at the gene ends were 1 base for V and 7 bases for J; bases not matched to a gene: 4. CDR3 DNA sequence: TGTGCCAGCAGCTTGACTAGCGGAGGAAATGAGCAGTTCTTC. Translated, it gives CASSLTSGGNEQFF.